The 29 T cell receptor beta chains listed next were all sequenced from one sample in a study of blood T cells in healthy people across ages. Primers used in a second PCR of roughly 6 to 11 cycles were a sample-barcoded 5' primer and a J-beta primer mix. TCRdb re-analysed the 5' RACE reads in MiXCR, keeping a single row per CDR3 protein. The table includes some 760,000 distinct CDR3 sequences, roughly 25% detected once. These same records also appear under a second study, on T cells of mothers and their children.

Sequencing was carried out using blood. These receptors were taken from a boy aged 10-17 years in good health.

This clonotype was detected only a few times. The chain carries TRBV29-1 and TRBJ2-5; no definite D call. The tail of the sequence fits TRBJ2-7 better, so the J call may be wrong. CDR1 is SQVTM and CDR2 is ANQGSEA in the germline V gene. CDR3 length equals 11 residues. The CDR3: CSVEDQDEQYF. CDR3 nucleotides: TGCAGCGTTGAAGATCAGGACGAGCAGTACTTC.

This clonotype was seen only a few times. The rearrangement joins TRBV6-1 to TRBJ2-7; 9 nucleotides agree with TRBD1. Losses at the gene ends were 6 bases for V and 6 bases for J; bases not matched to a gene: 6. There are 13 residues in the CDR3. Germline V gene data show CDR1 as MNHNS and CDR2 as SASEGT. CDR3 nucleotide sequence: TGTGCCAGCAGAGGACAGGGGAGCGTCGAGCAGTACTTC. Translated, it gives CASRGQGSVEQYF.

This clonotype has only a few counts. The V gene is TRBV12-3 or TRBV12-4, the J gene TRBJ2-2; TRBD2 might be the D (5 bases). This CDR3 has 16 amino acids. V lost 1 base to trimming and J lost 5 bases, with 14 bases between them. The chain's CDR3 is CASSLGVRRRTGELFF. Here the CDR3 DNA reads TGTGCCAGCAGTTTAGGGGTCAGGAGGAGGACCGGGGAGCTGTTTTTT.

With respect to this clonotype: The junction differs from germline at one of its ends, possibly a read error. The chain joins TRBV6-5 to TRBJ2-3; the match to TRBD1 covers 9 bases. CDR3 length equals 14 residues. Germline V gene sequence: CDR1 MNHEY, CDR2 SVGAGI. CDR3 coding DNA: TGTGCCAGCAGGGGACAGGGATTCACATATACGCAGTATTTT. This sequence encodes CASRGQGFTYTQYF.

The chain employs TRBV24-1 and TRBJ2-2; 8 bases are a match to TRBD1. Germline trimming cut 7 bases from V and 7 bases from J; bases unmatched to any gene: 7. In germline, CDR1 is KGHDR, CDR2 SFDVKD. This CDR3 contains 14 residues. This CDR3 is CATSRGQGSGELFF. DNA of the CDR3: TGTGCCACCAGCCGCGGACAGGGCAGCGGGGAGCTGTTTTTT.

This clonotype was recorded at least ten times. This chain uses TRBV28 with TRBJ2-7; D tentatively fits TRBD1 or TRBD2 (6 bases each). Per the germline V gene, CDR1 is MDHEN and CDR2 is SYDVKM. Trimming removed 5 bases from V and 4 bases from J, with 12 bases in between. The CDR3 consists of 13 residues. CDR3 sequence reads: CASSRGAGYEQYF. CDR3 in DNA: TGTGCCAGCAGTAGGGGGGCGGGTTACGAGCAGTACTTC.

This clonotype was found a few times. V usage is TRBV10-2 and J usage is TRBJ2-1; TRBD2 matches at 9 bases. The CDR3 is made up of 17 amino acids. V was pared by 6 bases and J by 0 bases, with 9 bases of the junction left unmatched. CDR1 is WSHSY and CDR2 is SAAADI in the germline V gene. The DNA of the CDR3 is TGCGCCAGCAGGGAGGGTGGTAGCGGGAGCTCCTACAATGAGCAGTTCTTC. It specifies CASREGGSGSSYNEQFF.

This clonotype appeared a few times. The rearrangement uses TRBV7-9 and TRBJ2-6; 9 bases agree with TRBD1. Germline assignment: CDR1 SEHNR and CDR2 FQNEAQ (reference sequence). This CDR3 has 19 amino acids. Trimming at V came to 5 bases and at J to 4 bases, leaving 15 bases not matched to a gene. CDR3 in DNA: TGTGCCAGCAGCCTACCTCCGGGACAGGGAGGATCCGGGGCCAACGTCCTGACTTTC. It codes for CASSLPPGQGGSGANVLTF.

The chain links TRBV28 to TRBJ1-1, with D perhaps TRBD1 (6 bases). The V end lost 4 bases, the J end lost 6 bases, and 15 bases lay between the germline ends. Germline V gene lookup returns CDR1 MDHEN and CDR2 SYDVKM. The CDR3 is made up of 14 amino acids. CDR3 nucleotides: TGTGCCAGCAGTTCGGACAGATCGGGCCCTGAAGCTTTCTTT. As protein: CASSSDRSGPEAFF. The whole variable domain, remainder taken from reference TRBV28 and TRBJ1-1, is DVKVTQSSRYLVKRTGEKVFLECVQDMDHENMFWYRQDPGLGLRLIYFSYDVKMKEKGDIPEGYSVSREKKERFSLILESASTNQTSMYLCASSSDRSGPEAFFGQGTRLTVV.

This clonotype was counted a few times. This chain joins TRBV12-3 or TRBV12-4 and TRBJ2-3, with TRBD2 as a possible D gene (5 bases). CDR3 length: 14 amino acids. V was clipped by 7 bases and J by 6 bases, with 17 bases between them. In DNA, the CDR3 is TGTGCCAGCACCCTATCCCTCGGGGTCGATACGCAGTATTTT. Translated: CASTLSLGVDTQYF.

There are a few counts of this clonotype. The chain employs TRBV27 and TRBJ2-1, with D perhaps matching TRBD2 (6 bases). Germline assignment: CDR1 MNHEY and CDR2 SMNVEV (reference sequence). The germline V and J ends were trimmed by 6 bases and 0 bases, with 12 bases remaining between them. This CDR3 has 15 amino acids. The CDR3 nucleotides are TGTGCCAGCAGCCCGGACGGGGGCTCCTACAATGAGCAGTTCTTC. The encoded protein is CASSPDGGSYNEQFF.

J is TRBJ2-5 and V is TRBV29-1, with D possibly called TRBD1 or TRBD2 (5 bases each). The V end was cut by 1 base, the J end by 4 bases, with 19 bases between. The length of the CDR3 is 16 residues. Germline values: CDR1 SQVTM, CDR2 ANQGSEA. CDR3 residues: CSVEVWDPEGGETQYF. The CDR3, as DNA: TGCAGCGTTGAAGTTTGGGACCCAGAAGGAGGAGAGACCCAGTACTTC.

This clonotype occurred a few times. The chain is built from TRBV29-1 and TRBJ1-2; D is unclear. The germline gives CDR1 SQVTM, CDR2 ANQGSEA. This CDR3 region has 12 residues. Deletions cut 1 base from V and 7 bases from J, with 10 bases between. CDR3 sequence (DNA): TGCAGCGTTGAAGTGGGATTCGGTGGCTACACCTTC. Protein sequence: CSVEVGFGGYTF.

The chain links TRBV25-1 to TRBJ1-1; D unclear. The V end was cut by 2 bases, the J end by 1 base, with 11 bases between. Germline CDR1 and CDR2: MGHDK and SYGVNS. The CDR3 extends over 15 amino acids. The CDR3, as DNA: TGTGCCAGCAGTGAACCCGGACGGAGGAACACTGAAGCTTTCTTT. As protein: CASSEPGRRNTEAFF.

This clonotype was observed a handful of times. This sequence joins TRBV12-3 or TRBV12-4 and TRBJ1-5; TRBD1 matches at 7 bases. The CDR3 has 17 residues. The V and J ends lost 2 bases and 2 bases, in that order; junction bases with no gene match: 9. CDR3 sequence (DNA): TGTGCCAGCAGTTTACGGAGGGGGCGGGTAGGCAATCAGCCCCAGCATTTT. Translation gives CASSLRRGRVGNQPQHF.

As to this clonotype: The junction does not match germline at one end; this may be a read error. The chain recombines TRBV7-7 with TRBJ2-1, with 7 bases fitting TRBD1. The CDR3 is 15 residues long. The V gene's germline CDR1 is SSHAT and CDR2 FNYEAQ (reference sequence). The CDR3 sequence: CASSFGTASYNEQFF. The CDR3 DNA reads TGTGCTAGCAGCTTCGGGACAGCCTCCTACAATGAGCAGTTCTTC.

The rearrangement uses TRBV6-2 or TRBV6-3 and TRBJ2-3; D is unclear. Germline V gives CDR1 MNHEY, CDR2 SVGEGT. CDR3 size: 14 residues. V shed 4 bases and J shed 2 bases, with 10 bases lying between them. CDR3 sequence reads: CASSSLTFTDTQYF. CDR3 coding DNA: TGTGCCAGCAGTTCCCTGACCTTCACAGATACGCAGTATTTT.

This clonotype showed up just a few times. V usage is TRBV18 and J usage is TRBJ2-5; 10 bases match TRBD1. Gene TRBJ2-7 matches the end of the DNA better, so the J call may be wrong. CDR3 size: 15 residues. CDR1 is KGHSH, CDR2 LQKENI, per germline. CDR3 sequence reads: CASSPGTGAIYEQYF. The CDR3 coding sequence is TGTGCCAGCTCACCCGGGACAGGGGCCATCTACGAGCAGTACTTC.

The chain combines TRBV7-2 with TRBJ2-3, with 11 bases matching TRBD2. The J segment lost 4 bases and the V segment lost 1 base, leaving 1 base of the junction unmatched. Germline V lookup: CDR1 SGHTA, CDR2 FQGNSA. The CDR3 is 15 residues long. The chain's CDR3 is CASSLDSGGADTQYF. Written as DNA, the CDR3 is TGTGCCAGCAGCTTAGATAGCGGGGGGGCAGATACGCAGTATTTT.

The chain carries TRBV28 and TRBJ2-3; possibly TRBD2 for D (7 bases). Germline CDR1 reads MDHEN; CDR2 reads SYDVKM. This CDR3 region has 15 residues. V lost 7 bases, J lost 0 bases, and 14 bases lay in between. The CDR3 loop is CASTVGGGSTDTQYF. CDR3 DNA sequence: TGTGCCAGCACGGTGGGAGGGGGAAGCACAGATACGCAGTATTTT.

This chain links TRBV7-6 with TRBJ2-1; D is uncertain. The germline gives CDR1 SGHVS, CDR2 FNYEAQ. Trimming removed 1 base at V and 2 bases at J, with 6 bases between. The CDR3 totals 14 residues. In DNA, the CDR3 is TGTGCCAGCAGCTTAGACTTTGCCTACAATGAGCAGTTCTTC. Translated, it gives CASSLDFAYNEQFF.

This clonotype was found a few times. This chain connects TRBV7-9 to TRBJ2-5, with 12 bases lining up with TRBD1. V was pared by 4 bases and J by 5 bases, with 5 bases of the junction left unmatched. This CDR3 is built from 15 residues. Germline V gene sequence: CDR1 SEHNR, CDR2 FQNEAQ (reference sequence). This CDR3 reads CASSSGQGAWETQYF. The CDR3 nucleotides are TGTGCCAGCAGCTCGGGACAGGGGGCCTGGGAGACCCAGTACTTC.

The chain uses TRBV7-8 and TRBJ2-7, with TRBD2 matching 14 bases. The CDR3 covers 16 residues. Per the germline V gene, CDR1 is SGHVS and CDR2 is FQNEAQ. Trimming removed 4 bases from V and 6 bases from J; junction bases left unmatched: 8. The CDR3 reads CASSSLGTSGRSEQYF. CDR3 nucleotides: TGTGCCAGCAGCTCACTCGGGACTAGCGGGAGATCCGAGCAGTACTTC.

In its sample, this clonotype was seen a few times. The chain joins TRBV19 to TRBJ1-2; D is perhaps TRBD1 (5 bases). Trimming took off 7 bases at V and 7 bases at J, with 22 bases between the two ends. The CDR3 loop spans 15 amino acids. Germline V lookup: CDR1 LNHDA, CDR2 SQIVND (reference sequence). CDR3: CASTKNGARLGGYTF. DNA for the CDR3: TGTGCCAGTACCAAGAACGGGGCCAGGTTGGGTGGCTACACCTTC.

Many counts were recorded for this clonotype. CDR3 bases: TGTGCCAGCAGTTATCAGGGGTCCTACAATGAGCAGTTCTTC. It yields the protein CASSYQGSYNEQFF. The chain has TRBV6-2 or TRBV6-3 and TRBJ2-1; D is possibly TRBD1 (6 bases). Per the germline V gene, CDR1 is MNHEY and CDR2 is SVGEGT. With 3 bases removed from V and 1 base from J, the gap between germline ends came to 7 bases. The length of the CDR3 is 14 residues.

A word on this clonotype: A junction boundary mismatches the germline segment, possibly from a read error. This CDR3 reads CASSVGLGVSSYNVQFF. DNA of the CDR3: TGTGCCAGCAGCGTAGGGTTGGGGGTTAGCTCCTACAATGTGCAGTTCTTC. The chain uses TRBV9 and TRBJ2-5; tentatively, D is TRBD1 or TRBD2 (5 bases each). TRBJ2-1 explains the end of the DNA better; the J call may be wrong. The CDR3 totals 17 residues. CDR1 SGDLS and CDR2 YYNGEE come from the germline V gene.

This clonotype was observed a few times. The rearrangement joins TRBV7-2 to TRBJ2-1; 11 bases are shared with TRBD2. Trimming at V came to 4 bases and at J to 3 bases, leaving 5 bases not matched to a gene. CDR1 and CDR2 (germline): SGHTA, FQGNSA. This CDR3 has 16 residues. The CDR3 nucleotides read TGTGCCAGCAGCTCCGGGACTAGCGGCCTCTACAATGAGCAGTTCTTC. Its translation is CASSSGTSGLYNEQFF. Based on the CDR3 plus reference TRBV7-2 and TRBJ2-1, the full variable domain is GAGVSQSPSNKVTEKGKDVELRCDPISGHTALYWYRQSLGQGLEFLIYFQGNSAPDKSGLPSDRFSAERTGGSVSTLTIQRTQQEDSAVYLCASSSGTSGLYNEQFFGPGTRLTVL.

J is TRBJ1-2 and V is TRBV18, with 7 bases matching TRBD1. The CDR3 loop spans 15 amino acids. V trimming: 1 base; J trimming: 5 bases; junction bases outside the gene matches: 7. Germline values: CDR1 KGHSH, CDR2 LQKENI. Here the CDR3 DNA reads TGTGCCAGCTCACCACGACAGGGACCTACGTATGGCTACACCTTC. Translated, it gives CASSPRQGPTYGYTF.

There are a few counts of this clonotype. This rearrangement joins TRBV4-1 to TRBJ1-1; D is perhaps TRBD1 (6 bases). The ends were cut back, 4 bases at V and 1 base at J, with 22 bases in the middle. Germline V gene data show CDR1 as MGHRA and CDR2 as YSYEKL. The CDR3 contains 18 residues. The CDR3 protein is CASSPDTIAGGENTEAFF. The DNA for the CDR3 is TGCGCCAGCAGCCCAGATACTATCGCCGGGGGCGAGAACACTGAAGCTTTCTTT.